The clone carrying this TCR beta chain has a count of ten or more. Its antigen is unidentified. This sample is drawn from a study of T cells in Graves' hyperthyroidism and ophthalmopathy. Study-level findings and limits: A model of 13 V-J pairs discriminated ophthalmopathy from stable hyperthyroidism.

Amplified TCR beta CDR3 regions derived from RNA transcripts. Using the HTBI primer set, a first-round RT-PCR was run on the TCR CDR3. TCRdb redid the calling of the multiplex PCR reads with MiXCR, one entry per CDR3 protein. The sample has under 350,000 distinct CDR3 sequences; 15% to 20% are singletons. CDR3 length: 11 residues. CDR1 and CDR2 from the germline V gene are MDHEN and SYDVKM. The V end was cut by 5 bases, the J end by 3 bases, with 5 bases between. The chain recombines TRBV28 with TRBJ2-7; D remains ambiguous. The sequencing sample was made of blood. This receptor was identified in a woman aged 45-59 years with Graves' hyperthyroidism. The CDR3 DNA reads TGTGCCAGCAGTGAAAGCTACGAGCAGTACTTC. Its protein is CASSESYEQYF. Looking up the rest from reference TRBV28 and TRBJ2-7 gives the full variable domain: DVKVTQSSRYLVKRTGEKVFLECVQDMDHENMFWYRQDPGLGLRLIYFSYDVKMKEKGDIPEGYSVSREKKERFSLILESASTNQTSMYLCASSESYEQYFGPGTRLTVT.